Detailed here is one T cell receptor beta chain. Each single cDNA molecule received a unique molecular identifier. TCRdb re-called the 5' RACE reads through MiXCR, storing one row per CDR3 protein. The sample lists about 30,000 distinct CDR3 sequences; about 5.8% were seen once. This sample stems from a study of early T cells in non-severe SARS-CoV-2 infection. V was shortened by 4 bases and J by 6 bases, with 14 bases between the two germline ends. Germline values: CDR1 MNHNS, CDR2 SASEGT. The CDR3 contains 14 residues. The material sequenced was whole blood. V and J are TRBV6-1 and TRBJ2-3, with unresolved D. The sequence came from an adult who was a healthcare worker with PCR-confirmed SARS-CoV-2 infection or an uninfected control (not recorded which). The DNA for the CDR3 is TGTGCCAGCAGTGGACATCCGTGGATGGATACGCAGTATTTT. Protein sequence: CASSGHPWMDTQYF.